The rows below give T cell receptor beta chains drawn from one sample of a study of blood T cell repertoires in COVID-19. The data were produced by immunoSEQ multiplex PCR, yet TCRdb's version contains in-frame clones alone and is incomplete. This sample carries roughly 150,000 clones, roughly 84% of them seen once, and the ten largest clones take approximately 5.3%. Sequenced sample: PBMCs or T cells enriched from blood (not recorded which). Receptor source: an older man who had been exposed to COVID-19. Each CDR3 is given with its conserved first and last residue. D genes are given only for firm matches. Rows give clone size only sometimes, using once, few, many, or a class for an expanded clone.

TRBJ2-7 | . | 15 | TRBV19 | . | TGTGCCAGTAGTAGTGGGCTAGCGAGCTCCTACGAGCAGTACTTC | CASSSGLASSYEQYF
TRBJ2-2 | . | 12 | TRBV12-3/TRBV12-4 | . | TGTGCCAGTCAGGAGAACACCGGGGAGCTGTTTTTT | CASQENTGELFF
TRBJ1-6 | . | 14 | TRBV11-2 | TRBD1 | TGTGCCAGCAGCCCAACGGACAGGGGTTCACCCCTCCACTTT | CASSPTDRGSPLHF
TRBJ2-1 | . | 16 | TRBV19 | TRBD1 | TGTGCCAGTAGGACCCGTGGGACAGCCGCCTACAATGAGCAGTTCTTC | CASRTRGTAAYNEQFF
TRBJ2-2 | . | 16 | TRBV11-3 | TRBD1 | TGTGCCAGCAGCTGGGGGACAGGGGGCAGGTCCGGGGAGCTGTTTTTT | CASSWGTGGRSGELFF
TRBJ1-1 | . | 14 | TRBV28 | . | TGTGCCAGCAGACCCGCAGGGTTGAACACTGAAGCTTTCTTT | CASRPAGLNTEAFF
TRBJ2-3 | few | 14 | TRBV7-6 | . | TGTGCCAGCAGCTTAAGCTTGGGCACAGATACGCAGTATTTT | CASSLSLGTDTQYF
TRBJ1-3 | . | 16 | TRBV5-1 | TRBD1 | TGCGCCAGCGCTAGGGACAGGCCGGACTCTGGAAACACCATATATTTT | CASARDRPDSGNTIYF
TRBJ1-2 | . | 15 | TRBV5-1 | . | TGCGCCAGCAGCTTGGGTCAGGAACTTAACTATGGCTACACCTTC | CASSLGQELNYGYTF
TRBJ1-1 | . | 13 | TRBV7-2 | . | TGTGCCAGCAACCAGGGGATAGACACTGAAGCTTTCTTT | CASNQGIDTEAFF
TRBJ2-2 | . | 14 | TRBV5-1 | . | TGCGCCAGCAGCTTGGAGCATTCGACCGGGGAGCTGTTTTTT | CASSLEHSTGELFF
TRBJ2-3 | . | 13 | TRBV2 | . | TGTGCCACTACCCAGGAAACCACAGATACGCAGTATTTT | CATTQETTDTQYF
TRBJ1-5 | . | 13 | TRBV18 | TRBD1 | TGTGCCAGCTCATCAGGGGGCAGGCAGCCCCAGCATTTT | CASSSGGRQPQHF
TRBJ1-5 | once | 18 | TRBV28 | TRBD1 | TGTGCCAGCAGTTCCGGGACAGCCCTTCTAGCACGCAATCAGCCCCAGCATTTT | CASSSGTALLARNQPQHF
TRBJ2-2 | . | 18 | TRBV5-8 | TRBD1 | TGTGCCAGCAGCTTGAGTCTTCTAGGACAGGGTCGGACCGGGGAGCTGTTTTTT | CASSLSLLGQGRTGELFF
TRBJ1-2 | . | 16 | TRBV3-1/TRBV3-2 | TRBD1 | TGTGCCAGCAGCCCTCACGGCCGGGACAGGGGTTACGGCTACACCTTC | CASSPHGRDRGYGYTF
TRBJ1-3 | . | 14 | TRBV25-1 | . | TGTGCCAGCAGTGTTACCGGGAGTGGAAACACCATATATTTT | CASSVTGSGNTIYF
TRBJ2-4 | . | 12 | TRBV25-1 | . | TGTGCCAGCAGAAGGTGGAGGTACATTCAGTACTTC | CASRRWRYIQYF
TRBJ2-7 | . | 18 | TRBV23-1 | . | TGCGCCAGCAGTCAATTTTATGCCCCGATAGCGGCACCCTACGAGCAGTACTTC | CASSQFYAPIAAPYEQYF
TRBJ1-2 | . | 15 | TRBV27 | . | TGTGCCAGCAGCTCGGGATCGGGGAGCAACTATGGCTACACCTTC | CASSSGSGSNYGYTF
TRBJ1-6 | . | 15 | TRBV19 | . | TGTGCCAGTAGTATGGTAGGGGTTGATAATTCACCCCTCCACTTT | CASSMVGVDNSPLHF
TRBJ1-4 | few | 15 | TRBV19 | . | TGTGCCAGTAGTACAACAGGCGTAACTAATGAAAAACTGTTTTTT | CASSTTGVTNEKLFF
TRBJ1-5 | . | 16 | TRBV6-5 | TRBD1 | TGTGCCAGCAGTTACGGGCCGGGACAGGGGAATCAGCCCCAGCATTTT | CASSYGPGQGNQPQHF
TRBJ1-2 | . | 16 | TRBV15 | TRBD1 | TGTGCCACCAGCAGAGATCGCGGACAGGGGGAGGCGGGCTACACCTTC | CATSRDRGQGEAGYTF
TRBJ2-2 | . | 13 | TRBV28 | . | TGTGCCAGCAGTTTGAGGAACACCGGGGAGCTGTTTTTT | CASSLRNTGELFF
TRBJ2-2 | . | 16 | TRBV24-1 | . | TGTGCCACCAGTGATTTGAAGGTGGGGAGTCCCGGGGAGCTGTTTTTT | CATSDLKVGSPGELFF
TRBJ1-1 | . | 13 | TRBV27 | . | TGTGCCAGCAGTTCCGGGGTGAACACTGAAGCTTTCTTT | CASSSGVNTEAFF
TRBJ2-7 | . | 15 | TRBV6-5 | TRBD1 | TGTGCCAGCCGCCCCGGGGGACAGGGCACCTACGAGCAGTACTTC | CASRPGGQGTYEQYF
TRBJ2-2 | . | 13 | TRBV9 | . | TGTGCCAGCAGCGTGGGGGGTAACGGGGAGCTGTTTTTT | CASSVGGNGELFF
TRBJ2-3 | . | 14 | TRBV29-1 | TRBD2 | TGCAGCGTTGACCGGGGGGGCCCCACAGATACGCAGTATTTT | CSVDRGGPTDTQYF
TRBJ2-7 | . | 15 | TRBV19 | TRBD2 | TGTGCCAGTAGCTCGGGACTAGCGGGAGTTTACGAGCAGTACTTC | CASSSGLAGVYEQYF
TRBJ2-6 | . | 18 | TRBV7-6 | TRBD1 | TGTGCCAGCAGCTTAGTCGGGACAGGGGGCGCTGGGGCCAACGTCCTGACTTTC | CASSLVGTGGAGANVLTF
TRBJ2-7 | . | 18 | TRBV6-2/TRBV6-3 | TRBD2 | TGTGCCAGCAGTTACAACCGGGAGCGGGAGGCCCTCTCCTACGAGCAGTACTTC | CASSYNREREALSYEQYF
TRBJ1-2 | . | 13 | TRBV12-3/TRBV12-4 | . | TGTGCCAGCAGTAAGGACGGACTCTATGGCTACACCTTC | CASSKDGLYGYTF
TRBJ2-7 | once | 17 | TRBV3-1/TRBV3-2 | TRBD2 | TGTGCCAGCAGCCAAGAAAGGCTAGCGGGAGACCTTTACGAGCAGTACTTC | CASSQERLAGDLYEQYF